This T cell receptor beta chain was sequenced during a study of shared clonotypes between healthy human individuals. Findings and caveats of the study: Generally, naive subsets (rather than memory subsets) showed larger estimated richness. Limitation of the genetic and exposure-history diversity represented came from the few donors.

Data came from immunoSEQ multiplex PCR; TCRdb stores just in-frame clones and leaves some out. Altogether around 2.3 million clones are present, around 95% being singletons, with the ten largest covering around 0.13%. In regard to this clone: The target antigen is unknown.

CDR3 length equals 14 residues. CDR1 and CDR2 (germline): SGHRS, YFSETQ. J gave up 8 bases and V 3 bases, and 8 bases lay outside the gene matches. The receptor comes from a man between 18 and 35 years old in good health. The J gene is TRBJ1-3, the V gene TRBV5-1, with TRBD1 identical over 7 bases. Sequences were obtained from naive CD4+ T cells sorted from blood. Subset defined: CD45RA+ positively selected. For the CDR3, the DNA is TGCGCCAGCAGCTATGGACAGGCAGTTGACACCATATATTTT. It translates to CASSYGQAVDTIYF.